This paragraph reports one T cell receptor (beta chain). Its antigen remains unknown. Since all of the isolated RNA was reverse transcribed, expressed TCRB transcripts were what got sequenced. Profiling relied on immunoSEQ multiplex PCR, and the TCRdb table lists in-frame clones only, not all of them. Of about 340,000 clones detected, approximately 13% appear once; the ten largest clones hold roughly 0.016%. This entry belongs to a study of beta chain features in type 1 diabetes. Points from the study as a whole: TCRB CDR3s were moderately but significantly shorter in Type 1 diabetes patients in all four CD4+ subsets. Reads derived from cDNA could over-represent cells showing high TCR expression.

The ends lost 4 bases at V and 7 bases at J; junction bases unmatched: 11. Per germline, CDR1 SGDLS and CDR2 YYNGEE. The CDR3 has 15 amino acids. This receptor was taken from a woman aged 18 to 35 with type 1 diabetes. The rearrangement joins TRBV9 to TRBJ2-3; the match to TRBD2 covers 8 bases. Input material: naive CD4+ T cells from blood. The CDR3 protein is CASSPAGGLGNTQYF. CDR3 nucleotide sequence: TGTGCCAGCAGCCCCGCGGGGGGCCTCGGAAATACGCAGTATTTT.